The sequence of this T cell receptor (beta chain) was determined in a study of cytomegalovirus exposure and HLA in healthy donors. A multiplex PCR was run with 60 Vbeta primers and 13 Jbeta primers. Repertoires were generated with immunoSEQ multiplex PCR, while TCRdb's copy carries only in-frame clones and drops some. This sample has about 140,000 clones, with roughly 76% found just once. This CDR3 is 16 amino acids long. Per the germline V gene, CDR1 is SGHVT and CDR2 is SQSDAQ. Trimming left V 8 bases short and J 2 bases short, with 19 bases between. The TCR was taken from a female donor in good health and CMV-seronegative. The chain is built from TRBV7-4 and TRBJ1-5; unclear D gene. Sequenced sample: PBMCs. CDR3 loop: CASCHPQLEGNQPQHF. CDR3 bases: TGTGCCAGCTGCCATCCTCAGTTAGAGGGCAATCAGCCCCAGCATTTT.